Each of the 6 T cell receptor beta chains below was sequenced from the same sample in a study of blood T cell repertoires in COVID-19. Assay used: immunoSEQ multiplex PCR; TCRdb lists only in-frame clones, some missing. Among 50,000 to 70,000 clones listed, more than 75% were seen once. Sequencing was carried out using peripheral blood. These receptors originate from a man between 60 and 70 years old with active or convalescent COVID-19.

The V call is TRBV6-5, the J call TRBJ1-2; maybe TRBD1 (5 bases). CDR3 size: 14 residues. V dropped 2 bases and J dropped 5 bases, with 12 bases sitting between them. Germline CDR1 MNHEY, CDR2 SVGAGI. The CDR3 is CASSYLQGPYGYTF. CDR3 sequence (DNA): TGTGCCAGCAGTTACCTCCAGGGTCCGTATGGCTACACCTTC.

The chain uses TRBV27 and TRBJ2-3; 9 nucleotides agree with TRBD2. V lost 6 bases to trimming and J lost 5 bases; unmatched junction nucleotides: 12. CDR3 length equals 16 residues. The germline CDR1 and CDR2 sequences are MNHEY and SMNVEV (reference sequence). CDR3 in amino acids: CASSHATSGRGDTQYF. The CDR3 bases are TGTGCCAGCAGCCATGCGACTAGCGGACGAGGAGATACGCAGTATTTT.

This chain links TRBV7-9 with TRBJ1-2; 9 bases agree with TRBD1. The CDR3 spans 14 residues. Trimming removed 1 base from V and 6 bases from J; junction bases left unmatched: 3. Germline lookup yields CDR1 SEHNR and CDR2 FQNEAQ (reference sequence). The CDR3 region has the DNA TGTGCCAGCAGCTTAGACAGGGGGCCTAATGGCTACACCTTC. Translating gives CASSLDRGPNGYTF.

The gene calls are TRBV7-9 and TRBJ2-1, with D possibly matching TRBD1 (6 bases). Germline CDR1 SEHNR, CDR2 FQNEAQ (reference sequence). The germline V and J ends were trimmed by 1 base and 6 bases, with 10 bases remaining between them. The CDR3 totals 14 residues. Here the CDR3 DNA reads TGTGCCAGCAGCTTAGGTACAGGGAGCAATGAGCAGTTCTTC. Protein: CASSLGTGSNEQFF.

This clone appeared a few times. The chain has TRBV5-4 and TRBJ2-7, with 7 bases lining up with TRBD1. The germline V gene encodes CDR1 SGHNT and CDR2 YYREEE (reference sequence). Unmatched junction bases numbered 3, after V lost 0 bases and J lost 3 bases. The CDR3 is made up of 14 amino acids. CDR3 residues: CASSLGGTVYEQYF. Here the CDR3 DNA reads TGTGCCAGCAGCTTGGGGGGGACAGTCTACGAGCAGTACTTC.

Concerning this clone itself: The junction shows a germline mismatch at one end, possibly a read error. The gene calls are TRBV19 and TRBJ2-1; 11 bases match TRBD2. CDR3 length equals 14 residues. Germline V gives CDR1 LNHDA, CDR2 SQIVND (reference sequence). The CDR3 region is CASTLLNSGGAPVF. DNA for the CDR3: TGTGCCAGTACCCTATTGAATAGCGGGGGGGCCCCGGTCTTC.